The 10 T cell receptor beta chains given below trace back to one sample, sequenced in a study of CD8 T cells in Susac syndrome. With random hexamers, roughly 0.45 to 1 ug RNA was reverse transcribed. Each CDR3 protein is one row after TCRdb ran MiXCR on the immunoSEQ multiplex PCR reads. The data hold 150,000 to 200,000 distinct CDR3 sequences, with 90% to 95% observed a single time. The sequenced sample was CD4+ T cells from PBMCs. These receptors were collected from a human donor in good health.

The chain carries TRBV3-1 and TRBJ2-7; TRBD1 might be the D (5 bases). Germline V gives CDR1 LGHDT, CDR2 YNNKEL (reference sequence). V was trimmed by 0 bases and J by 2 bases, leaving 11 bases between them. This CDR3 has 15 amino acids. CDR3 nucleotide sequence: TGTGCCAGCAGCCAAGAAGGCAGGGAAACCTACGAGCAGTACTTC. Its translation: CASSQEGRETYEQYF.

The chain links TRBV4-3 to TRBJ2-1; D not resolved. Trimming removed 0 bases from V and 1 base from J, with 7 bases in between. CDR3 size: 15 residues. The germline V gene has CDR1 LGHNA and CDR2 YSLEER. The CDR3 coding sequence is TGCGCCAGCAGCCAAGATGCTAGGTCCTACAATGAGCAGTTCTTC. Protein sequence: CASSQDARSYNEQFF.

This clonotype has a handful of counts. This chain joins TRBV30 and TRBJ1-1; D gene ambiguous. This CDR3 is built from 11 residues. V lost 2 bases to trimming and J lost 4 bases, with 5 bases between them. Germline CDR1 GTSNPN, CDR2 SVGIG (reference sequence). Written as DNA, the CDR3 is TGTGCCTGGAGTCGAGGCACTGAAGCTTTCTTT. This encodes CAWSRGTEAFF.

This chain links TRBV5-4 with TRBJ1-1, with D perhaps TRBD1 (6 bases). Germline CDR1 and CDR2: SGHNT and YYREEE (reference sequence). The CDR3 has 15 amino acids. Deletions cut 1 base from V and 2 bases from J, with 12 bases between. The CDR3 loop reads CASSLSAGVNTEAFF. The CDR3 DNA follows: TGTGCCAGCAGCTTGTCGGCAGGGGTCAACACTGAAGCTTTCTTT.

This clonotype was seen only a few times. This sequence joins TRBV5-1 and TRBJ2-1, with 8 bases aligning to TRBD1. The CDR3 consists of 15 residues. CDR1 and CDR2 (germline): SGHRS, YFSETQ. V was pared by 0 bases and J by 3 bases, with 2 bases of the junction left unmatched. Here the CDR3 DNA reads TGCGCCAGCAGCTTGGATGGACAGGGCTACAATGAGCAGTTCTTC. Translation: CASSLDGQGYNEQFF.

The gene calls are TRBV6-2 or TRBV6-3 and TRBJ2-7; tentatively, D is TRBD1 (6 bases). The CDR3 contains 12 residues. Germline CDR1 MNHEY, CDR2 SVGEGT. V was trimmed by 7 bases and J by 1 base, leaving 8 bases between them. The CDR3 is CASKQGSYEQYF. CDR3 coding DNA: TGTGCCAGCAAGCAGGGGTCCTACGAGCAGTACTTC.

The chain has TRBV7-2 and TRBJ1-2; 10 bases match TRBD1. The CDR3 length is 14 residues. CDR1 SGHTA and CDR2 FQGNSA come from the germline V gene. Losses at the gene ends were 5 bases for V and 8 bases for J; bases not matched to a gene: 8. This chain's CDR3 is CASSPRDRGVGYTF. The CDR3 coding sequence is TGTGCCAGCAGCCCGAGGGACAGGGGCGTAGGCTACACCTTC.

The J gene is TRBJ2-1, the V gene TRBV2; D unresolved. This CDR3 comprises 12 residues. V lost 6 bases, J lost 9 bases, and 12 bases lay in between. Germline CDR1 SNHLY, CDR2 FYNNEI. The CDR3 nucleotides are TGTGCCAGCAGAGGGAACAGTGGTGAGCAGTTCTTC. Translated: CASRGNSGEQFF. Together with reference TRBV2 and TRBJ2-1, the CDR3 gives the full variable domain: EPEVTQTPSHQVTQMGQEVILRCVPISNHLYFYWYRQILGQKVEFLVSFYNNEISEKSEIFDDQFSVERPDGSNFTLKIRSTKLEDSAMYFCASRGNSGEQFFGPGTRLTVL.

The chain links TRBV18 to TRBJ2-7, with 7 nucleotides matching TRBD2. V shed 1 base, J shed 6 bases, and the junction held 9 bases outside the gene matches. The CDR3 totals 15 residues. Germline-derived CDR1 and CDR2 are KGHSH and LQKENI. The CDR3 DNA reads TGTGCCAGCTCACCACTTCCTAGCGGTGCTGTCGAGCAGTACTTC. Its protein product is CASSPLPSGAVEQYF.

This clonotype appeared a single time. The chain links TRBV15 to TRBJ2-7, with D perhaps being TRBD1 or TRBD2 (5 bases each). The CDR3 sequence is 13 residues long. Trimming took off 1 base at V and 6 bases at J, with 10 bases between the two ends. Germline V gives CDR1 LNHNV, CDR2 YYDKDF (reference sequence). The CDR3 DNA sequence: TGTGCCACCAGCAGAGTGAGGGGTGGCGAGCAGTACTTC. Its protein is CATSRVRGGEQYF.